These 8 T cell receptor beta chains originate from one sample sequenced in a study of neurological immune-mediated disorders. Using its own MiXCR run on the 5' RACE reads, TCRdb lists one record per CDR3 protein. The profile shows 45,000 to 65,000 distinct CDR3 sequences, roughly 4.6% of them singletons. The source material was PBMCs. All receptors derive from a man in his forties or fifties with multiple sclerosis.

The chain recombines TRBV7-9 with TRBJ2-2; D unclear. Germline assignment: CDR1 SEHNR and CDR2 FQNEAQ (reference sequence). V lost 3 bases and J 6 bases, leaving 11 bases between the germline ends. The CDR3 extends over 14 amino acids. In nucleotides, the CDR3 is TGTGCCAGCAGCTTCACAGAGTCAGCCGGGGAGCTGTTTTTT. Translation: CASSFTESAGELFF.

This clonotype was observed a handful of times. A much larger clonotype is one base distant, so this may be a read error. The V gene is TRBV9, the J gene TRBJ2-4; D is perhaps TRBD1 or TRBD2 (5 bases each). Germline CDR1 reads SGDLS; CDR2 reads YYNGEE. The CDR3 spans 16 residues. CDR3 nucleotides: TGTGCCAGCAGCGCTCACTCGGGGTGGGGCAAAAAAATTCAGTACTTC. It specifies CASSAHSGWGKKIQYF. Drawing the rest from reference TRBV9 and TRBJ2-4, the complete variable domain is DSGVTQTPKHLITATGQRVTLRCSPRSGDLSVYWYQQSLDQGLQFLIQYYNGEERAKGNILERFSAQQFPDLHSELNLSSLELGDSALYFCASSAHSGWGKKIQYFGAGTRLSVL.

Many counts were recorded for this clonotype. The chain is built from TRBV3-1 and TRBJ2-5, with D possibly TRBD2 on 6 matching bases. The V gene lost 0 bases and the J gene lost 5 bases, with 13 bases spanning the gap. The CDR3 has 15 amino acids. Germline V CDR1 and CDR2: LGHDT, YNNKEL (reference sequence). The CDR3 region has the DNA TGTGCCAGCAGCCAAGACGGACTACGAGCGGAGACCCAGTACTTC. It translates to CASSQDGLRAETQYF.

Ten or more counts support this clonotype. This chain connects TRBV28 to TRBJ1-3; D is undetermined. CDR3 length: 16 amino acids. V dropped 5 bases and J dropped 0 bases, with 14 bases sitting between them. Germline CDR1 reads MDHEN; CDR2 reads SYDVKM. Here the CDR3 DNA reads TGTGCCAGCAGTCCCTCAGGTGACAACTCTGGAAACACCATATATTTT. It is translated as CASSPSGDNSGNTIYF. Drawing the rest from reference TRBV28 and TRBJ1-3, the complete variable domain is DVKVTQSSRYLVKRTGEKVFLECVQDMDHENMFWYRQDPGLGLRLIYFSYDVKMKEKGDIPEGYSVSREKKERFSLILESASTNQTSMYLCASSPSGDNSGNTIYFGEGSWLTVV.

In this sample, this clonotype turned up many times. The gene calls are TRBV5-1 and TRBJ2-7; no reliable D call. The CDR3 contains 14 residues. V lost 0 bases, J lost 0 bases, and 7 bases lay in between. The germline V gene encodes CDR1 SGHRS and CDR2 YFSETQ. CDR3 protein: CASSLAGHSYEQYF. CDR3 in DNA: TGCGCCAGCAGCTTGGCTGGCCACTCCTACGAGCAGTACTTC.

This clonotype was detected ten times or more. The V gene is TRBV28, the J gene TRBJ2-2; 7 bases line up with TRBD1. Germline CDR1 is MDHEN and CDR2 is SYDVKM. V lost 5 bases to trimming and J lost 2 bases; unmatched junction nucleotides: 5. The CDR3 sequence is 15 residues long. The CDR3: CASSGQAINTGELFF. The CDR3 DNA reads as TGTGCCAGCAGTGGACAGGCGATCAACACCGGGGAGCTGTTTTTT.

This clonotype occurred many times. The rearrangement links TRBV11-2 to TRBJ1-2; D might be TRBD1 (6 bases). The CDR3 is 12 residues long. Germline CDR1 and CDR2: SGHAT and FQNNGV. With 2 bases removed from V and 8 bases from J, the gap between germline ends came to 9 bases. The CDR3 loop reads CASSLSGGGYTF. CDR3 in DNA: TGTGCCAGCAGCTTATCCGGGGGCGGCTACACCTTC.

In its sample, this clonotype was seen many times. The genes are TRBV3-1 and TRBJ2-5, with a weak D call TRBD2 (5 bases). The germline V gene encodes CDR1 LGHDT and CDR2 YNNKEL (reference sequence). V gave up 2 bases and J gave up 7 bases, with 11 bases separating them. The CDR3 loop spans 13 amino acids. CDR3 bases: TGTGCCAGCAGCCAATCCCGGGGTGGGACCCAGTACTTC. Its translation: CASSQSRGGTQYF.